The 11 T cell receptor beta chains below all came from one sample that was sequenced in a study of shared clonotypes between healthy human individuals. TCRdb's copy holds only in-frame clones and misses some; the assay was immunoSEQ multiplex PCR. The data hold some 2.3 million clones, with roughly 93% observed a single time. Sequencing was performed on naive CD4+ T cells from PBMCs. Indicated subset: CD45RA+ positively selected. All receptors derive from a man aged 18-30 years in good health. Some clones in this sample may be carry-over from other donors' samples.

V and J are TRBV7-2 and TRBJ1-1; 9 bases fit TRBD1. Germline assignment: CDR1 SGHTA and CDR2 FQGNSA. The V gene end was trimmed by 2 bases and the J gene end by 4 bases; junction bases not matched to a gene: 14. CDR3 length: 18 amino acids. CDR3 in DNA: TGTGCCAGCAGCTTAACCGGGACAGGGTTAATCTGGGGCACTGAAGCTTTCTTT. It specifies CASSLTGTGLIWGTEAFF.

The rearrangement uses TRBV30 and TRBJ2-7; 13 positions agree with TRBD2. V was clipped by 4 bases and J by 3 bases; unmatched bases: 21. Germline V gives CDR1 GTSNPN, CDR2 SVGIG (reference sequence). The CDR3 has 20 amino acids. The CDR3 nucleotides are TGTGCCTGGACCAGTCGAACTAGCGGGAGGGTGTGGTTTGGGTACTACGAGCAGTACTTC. It codes for CAWTSRTSGRVWFGYYEQYF.

The V and J genes are TRBV9 and TRBJ1-1, with D uncertain. This CDR3 is built from 13 residues. Trimming pared 4 bases from V and 3 bases from J, leaving 10 bases between. Germline V gene data show CDR1 as SGDLS and CDR2 as YYNGEE. CDR3: CASSTAVDTEAFF. In DNA form, the CDR3 reads TGTGCCAGCAGCACTGCCGTCGACACTGAAGCTTTCTTT. Combining the CDR3 with reference TRBV9 and TRBJ1-1 gives the whole variable domain DSGVTQTPKHLITATGQRVTLRCSPRSGDLSVYWYQQSLDQGLQFLIQYYNGEERAKGNILERFSAQQFPDLHSELNLSSLELGDSALYFCASSTAVDTEAFFGQGTRLTVV.

CDR3 bases: TGTGCCAGCAGTTTGTTGGGACAGCGTTACGAGCAGTACTTC. Protein: CASSLLGQRYEQYF. J is TRBJ2-7 and V is TRBV28, with 7 bases lining up with TRBD1. Germline trimming cut 3 bases from V and 4 bases from J; bases unmatched to any gene: 6. Germline values: CDR1 MDHEN, CDR2 SYDVKM. The CDR3 extends over 14 amino acids.

The rearrangement joins TRBV5-1 to TRBJ2-5; D possibly corresponds to TRBD2 (6 bases). The CDR3 spans 14 residues. Per the germline V gene, CDR1 is SGHRS and CDR2 is YFSETQ. Trimming left V 4 bases short and J 4 bases short, with 14 bases between. CDR3 nucleotide sequence: TGCGCCAGCAGCGCGGGACGGGGAGGAGAGACCCAGTACTTC. Protein product: CASSAGRGGETQYF.

Of note for this clone: Other nucleotide sequences in the sample specify the same CDR3. The rearrangement joins TRBV5-4 to TRBJ1-1; TRBD1 is a possible D gene (6 bases). The germline V gene encodes CDR1 SGHNT and CDR2 YYREEE (reference sequence). The CDR3 sequence is 14 residues long. Trimming took 5 bases from V and 1 from J, leaving 12 bases between them. The CDR3 sequence: CASSLRTANTEAFF. In DNA, the CDR3 is TGTGCCAGCAGTCTACGGACAGCGAACACTGAAGCTTTCTTT.

The count of this clone is one. The chain carries TRBV28 and TRBJ2-4; 11 bases fit TRBD1. The germline V gene encodes CDR1 MDHEN and CDR2 SYDVKM. Trimming at V came to 3 bases and at J to 8 bases, leaving 6 bases not matched to a gene. The CDR3 loop spans 15 amino acids. The CDR3 loop is CASSFGDRGTDIQYF. CDR3 sequence (DNA): TGTGCCAGCAGTTTCGGGGACAGGGGGACTGACATTCAGTACTTC.

The sample holds one count of this clone. The sample has other DNA sequences that encode this CDR3 too. The genes are TRBV5-1 and TRBJ2-1; 14 bases fit TRBD2. The CDR3 covers 17 residues. After removal of 0 bases from V and 2 bases from J, the junction contained 1 base not matched to a gene. Per the germline V gene, CDR1 is SGHRS and CDR2 is YFSETQ. The CDR3 region is CASSLGLAGGPYNEQFF. CDR3 nucleotide sequence: TGCGCCAGCAGCTTGGGACTAGCGGGAGGGCCCTACAATGAGCAGTTCTTC.

V usage is TRBV7-9 and J usage is TRBJ2-7, with D unresolved. The CDR3 length is 14 residues. The V end was cut by 5 bases, the J end by 6 bases, with 17 bases between. Germline CDR1 SEHNR, CDR2 FQNEAQ (reference sequence). The CDR3 is CASSLGFTSIEQYF. The CDR3 bases are TGTGCCAGCAGCCTGGGGTTTACTTCGATCGAGCAGTACTTC.

V gene TRBV28 combines with J gene TRBJ1-2; no clear D gene. Trimming took 3 bases from V and 0 from J, leaving 14 bases between them. The germline V gene encodes CDR1 MDHEN and CDR2 SYDVKM. This CDR3 spans 16 amino acids. The CDR3 spells CASSFFRAPTNYGYTF. The CDR3 DNA reads as TGTGCCAGCAGTTTTTTCCGGGCCCCGACTAACTATGGCTACACCTTC.

The rearrangement links TRBV2 to TRBJ2-1, with D uncertain. The length of the CDR3 is 12 residues. Germline V gene lookup returns CDR1 SNHLY and CDR2 FYNNEI. V lost 3 bases, J lost 7 bases, and 7 bases lay in between. Here the CDR3 DNA reads TGTGCCAGCAGTGATTCAGGAAATGAGCAGTTCTTC. Amino acid sequence: CASSDSGNEQFF.